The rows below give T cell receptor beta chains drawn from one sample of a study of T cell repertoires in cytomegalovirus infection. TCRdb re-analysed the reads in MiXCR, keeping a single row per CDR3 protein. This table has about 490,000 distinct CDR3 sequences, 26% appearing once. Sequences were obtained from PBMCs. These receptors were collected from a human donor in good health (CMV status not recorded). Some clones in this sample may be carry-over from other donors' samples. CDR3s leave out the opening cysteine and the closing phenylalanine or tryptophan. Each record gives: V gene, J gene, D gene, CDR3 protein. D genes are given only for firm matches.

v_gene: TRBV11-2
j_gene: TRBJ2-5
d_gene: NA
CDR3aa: ASNRGAPDGTQY

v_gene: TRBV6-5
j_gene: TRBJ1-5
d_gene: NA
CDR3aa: ASSSDGVHSNQPQH

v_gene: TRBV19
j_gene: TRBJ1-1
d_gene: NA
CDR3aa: ASSSPRGPGDTEAF

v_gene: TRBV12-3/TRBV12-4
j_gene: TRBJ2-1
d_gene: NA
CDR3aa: ASGEPGPNNEQF

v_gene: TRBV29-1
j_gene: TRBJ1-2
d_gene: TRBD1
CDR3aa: SVVPGQGSYGYT

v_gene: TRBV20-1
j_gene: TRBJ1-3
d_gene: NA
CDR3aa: SARDPVQGGNTIY

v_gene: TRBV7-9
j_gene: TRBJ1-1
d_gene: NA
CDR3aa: ASSRDMGTEAF

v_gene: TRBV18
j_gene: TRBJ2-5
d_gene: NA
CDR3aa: ASSPPSIAGETQY

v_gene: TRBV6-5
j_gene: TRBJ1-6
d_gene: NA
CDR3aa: ASRQDGKYNSPLH

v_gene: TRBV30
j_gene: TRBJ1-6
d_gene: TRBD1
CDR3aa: AWSGQGDSPLH

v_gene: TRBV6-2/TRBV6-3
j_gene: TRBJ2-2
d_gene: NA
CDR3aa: ASSYSRGRANAGELF

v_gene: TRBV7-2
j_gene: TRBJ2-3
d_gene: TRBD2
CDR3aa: ASSFGGRALRTDTQY

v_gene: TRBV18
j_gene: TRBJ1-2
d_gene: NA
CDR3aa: ASSPGPPNYGYT

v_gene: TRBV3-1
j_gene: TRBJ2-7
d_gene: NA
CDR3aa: ASSRTASYEQY

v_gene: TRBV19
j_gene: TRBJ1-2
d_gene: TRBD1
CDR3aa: ASAIGQAGGNYGYT

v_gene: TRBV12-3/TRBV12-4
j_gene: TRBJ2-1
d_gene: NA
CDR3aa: ASSFLNNEQF

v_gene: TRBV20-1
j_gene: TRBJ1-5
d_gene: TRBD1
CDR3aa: SAGGGQGSNQPQH